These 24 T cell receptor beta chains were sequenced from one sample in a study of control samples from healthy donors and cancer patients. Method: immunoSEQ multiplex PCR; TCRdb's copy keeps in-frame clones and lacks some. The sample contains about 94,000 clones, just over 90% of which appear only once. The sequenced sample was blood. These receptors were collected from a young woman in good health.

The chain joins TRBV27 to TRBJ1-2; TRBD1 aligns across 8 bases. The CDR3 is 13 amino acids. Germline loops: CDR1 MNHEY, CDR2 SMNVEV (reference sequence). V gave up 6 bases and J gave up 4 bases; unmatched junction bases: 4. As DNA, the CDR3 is TGTGCCAGCAGATACGACAGGGGCTATGGCTACACCTTC. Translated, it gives CASRYDRGYGYTF.

CDR3 DNA: TGTGCCGGTAGACAGGGCCTCTACAATGAGCAGTTCTTC. It is translated as CAGRQGLYNEQFF. V and J are TRBV2 and TRBJ2-1; 7 positions match TRBD1. With V trimmed by 11 bases and J by 3 bases, 7 bases remained unmatched. The germline V gene encodes CDR1 SNHLY and CDR2 FYNNEI. The CDR3 is made up of 13 amino acids.

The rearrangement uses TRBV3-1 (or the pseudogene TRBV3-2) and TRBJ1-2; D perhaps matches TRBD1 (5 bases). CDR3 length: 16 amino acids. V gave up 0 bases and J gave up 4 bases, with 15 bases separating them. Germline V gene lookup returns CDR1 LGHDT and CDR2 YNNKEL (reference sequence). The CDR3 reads CASSQDASRATYGYTF. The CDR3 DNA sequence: TGTGCCAGCAGCCAAGATGCTAGCAGGGCGACCTATGGCTACACCTTC.

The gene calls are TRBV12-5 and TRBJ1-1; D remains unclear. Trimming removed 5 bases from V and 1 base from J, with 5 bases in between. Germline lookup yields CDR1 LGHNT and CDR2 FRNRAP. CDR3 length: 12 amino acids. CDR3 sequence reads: CASGPKNTEAFF. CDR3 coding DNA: TGTGCTAGTGGTCCGAAGAACACTGAAGCTTTCTTT. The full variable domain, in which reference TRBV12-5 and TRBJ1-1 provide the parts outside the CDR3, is DARVTQTPRHKVTEMGQEVTMRCQPILGHNTVFWYRQTMMQGLELLAYFRNRAPLDDSGMPKDRFSAEMPDATLATLKIQPSEPRDSAVYFCASGPKNTEAFFGQGTRLTVV.

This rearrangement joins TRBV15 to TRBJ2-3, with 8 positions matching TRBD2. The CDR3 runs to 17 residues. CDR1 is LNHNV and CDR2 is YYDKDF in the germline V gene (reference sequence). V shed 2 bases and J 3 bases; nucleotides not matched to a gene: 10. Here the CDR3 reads CATSRPLGGGGTDTQYF. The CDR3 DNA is TGTGCCACCAGCAGACCCCTGGGCGGCGGGGGGACAGATACGCAGTATTTT.

CDR3 region: CASSFRGGEAFF. The CDR3 DNA follows: TGTGCCAGCAGCTTCAGGGGGGGAGAAGCTTTCTTT. This sequence joins TRBV12-3 or TRBV12-4 and TRBJ1-1; 7 nucleotides align to TRBD1. J was trimmed by 8 bases and V by 6 bases; bases with no gene match: 6. The CDR3 consists of 12 residues.

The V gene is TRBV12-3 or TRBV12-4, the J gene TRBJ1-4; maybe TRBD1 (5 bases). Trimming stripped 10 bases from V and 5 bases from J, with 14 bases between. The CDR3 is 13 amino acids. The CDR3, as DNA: TGTGCCACCTGGGGGACGGGGAATGAAAAACTGTTTTTT. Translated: CATWGTGNEKLFF.

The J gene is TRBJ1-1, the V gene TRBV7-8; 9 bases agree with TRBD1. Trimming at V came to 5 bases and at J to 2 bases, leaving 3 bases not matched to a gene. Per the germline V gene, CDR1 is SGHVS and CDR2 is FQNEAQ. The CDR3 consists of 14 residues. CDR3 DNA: TGTGCCAGCAGCCCGGGACAGGGAAACACTGAAGCTTTCTTT. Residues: CASSPGQGNTEAFF.

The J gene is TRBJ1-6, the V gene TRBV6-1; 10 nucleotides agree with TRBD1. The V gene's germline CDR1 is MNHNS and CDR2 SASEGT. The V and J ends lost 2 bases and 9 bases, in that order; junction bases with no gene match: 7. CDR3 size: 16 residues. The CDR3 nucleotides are TGTGCCAGCAGTGAAAATTCCGGGACAGGGGCTTCACCCCTCCACTTT. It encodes CASSENSGTGASPLHF.

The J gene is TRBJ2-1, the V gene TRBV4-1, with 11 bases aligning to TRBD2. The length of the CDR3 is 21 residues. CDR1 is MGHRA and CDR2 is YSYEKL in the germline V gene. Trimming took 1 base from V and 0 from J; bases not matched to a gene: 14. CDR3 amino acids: CASSQGEGTSGAYSSYNEQFF. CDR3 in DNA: TGCGCCAGCAGCCAAGGCGAAGGGACTAGCGGTGCATACTCCTCCTACAATGAGCAGTTCTTC.

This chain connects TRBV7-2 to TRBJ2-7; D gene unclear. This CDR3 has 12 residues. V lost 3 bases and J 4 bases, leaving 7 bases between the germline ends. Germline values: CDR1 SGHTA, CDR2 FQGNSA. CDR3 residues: CASSFARYEQYF. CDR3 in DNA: TGTGCCAGCAGCTTTGCCCGGTACGAGCAGTACTTC.

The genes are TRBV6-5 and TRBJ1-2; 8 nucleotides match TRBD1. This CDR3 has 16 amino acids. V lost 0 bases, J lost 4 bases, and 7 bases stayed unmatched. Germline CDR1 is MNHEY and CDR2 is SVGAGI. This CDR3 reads CASSYSRQGAAYGYTF. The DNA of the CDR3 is TGTGCCAGCAGTTACTCGCGGCAGGGGGCCGCCTATGGCTACACCTTC.

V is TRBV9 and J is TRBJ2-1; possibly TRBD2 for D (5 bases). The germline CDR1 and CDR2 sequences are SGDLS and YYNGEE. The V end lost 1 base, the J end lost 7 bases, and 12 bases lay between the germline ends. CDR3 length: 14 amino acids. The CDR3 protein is CASSVNPGSNEQFF. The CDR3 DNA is TGTGCCAGCAGCGTAAATCCGGGGTCGAATGAGCAGTTCTTC.

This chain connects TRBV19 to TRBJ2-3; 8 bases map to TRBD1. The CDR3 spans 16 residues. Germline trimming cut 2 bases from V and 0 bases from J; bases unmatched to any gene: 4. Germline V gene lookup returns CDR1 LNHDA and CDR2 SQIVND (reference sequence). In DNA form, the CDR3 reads TGTGCCAGTAGTATACTCCGGGACAGGAGCACAGATACGCAGTATTTT. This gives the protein CASSILRDRSTDTQYF.

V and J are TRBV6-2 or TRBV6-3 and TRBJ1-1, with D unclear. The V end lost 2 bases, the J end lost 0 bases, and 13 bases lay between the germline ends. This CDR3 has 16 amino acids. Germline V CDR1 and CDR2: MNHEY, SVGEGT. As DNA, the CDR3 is TGTGCCAGCAGTTACCAGATTGGACCGTTGAACACTGAAGCTTTCTTT. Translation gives CASSYQIGPLNTEAFF.

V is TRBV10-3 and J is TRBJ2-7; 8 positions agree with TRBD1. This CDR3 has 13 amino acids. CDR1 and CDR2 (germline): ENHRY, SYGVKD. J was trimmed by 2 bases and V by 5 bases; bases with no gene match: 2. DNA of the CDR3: TGTGCCATCAGTAACAGGGGGGCCTACGAGCAGTACTTC. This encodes CAISNRGAYEQYF.

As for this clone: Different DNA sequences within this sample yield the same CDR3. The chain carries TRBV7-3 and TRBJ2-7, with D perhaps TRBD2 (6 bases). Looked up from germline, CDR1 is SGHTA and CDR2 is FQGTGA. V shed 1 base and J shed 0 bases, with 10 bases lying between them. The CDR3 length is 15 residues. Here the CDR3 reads CASSLSGGSSYEQYF. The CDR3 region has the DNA TGTGCCAGCAGCTTAAGTGGGGGGAGCTCCTACGAGCAGTACTTC. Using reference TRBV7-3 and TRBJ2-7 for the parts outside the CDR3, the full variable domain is GAGVSQTPSNKVTEKGKYVELRCDPISGHTALYWYRQSLGQGPEFLIYFQGTGAADDSGLPNDRFFAVRPEGSVSTLKIQRTERGDSAVYLCASSLSGGSSYEQYFGPGTRLTVT.

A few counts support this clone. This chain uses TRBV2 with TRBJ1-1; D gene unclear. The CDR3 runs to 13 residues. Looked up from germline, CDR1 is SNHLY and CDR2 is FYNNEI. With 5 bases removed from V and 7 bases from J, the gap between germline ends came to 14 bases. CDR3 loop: CASSLHTGVEAFF. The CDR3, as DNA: TGTGCCAGCAGTTTACATACCGGGGTTGAAGCTTTCTTT. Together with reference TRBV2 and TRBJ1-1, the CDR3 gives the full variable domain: EPEVTQTPSHQVTQMGQEVILRCVPISNHLYFYWYRQILGQKVEFLVSFYNNEISEKSEIFDDQFSVERPDGSNFTLKIRSTKLEDSAMYFCASSLHTGVEAFFGQGTRLTVV.

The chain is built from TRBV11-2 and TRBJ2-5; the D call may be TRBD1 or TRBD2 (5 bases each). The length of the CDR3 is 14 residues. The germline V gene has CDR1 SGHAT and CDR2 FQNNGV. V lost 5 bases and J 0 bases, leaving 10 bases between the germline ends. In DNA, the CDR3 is TGTGCCAGCAGCCGGTGGGGGAACCAAGAGACCCAGTACTTC. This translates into CASSRWGNQETQYF.

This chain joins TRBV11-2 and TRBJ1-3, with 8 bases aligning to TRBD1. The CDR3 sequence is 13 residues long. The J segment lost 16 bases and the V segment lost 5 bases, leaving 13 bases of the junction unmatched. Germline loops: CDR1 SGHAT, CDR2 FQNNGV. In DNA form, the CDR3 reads TGTGCCAGCAGCGCGACCCCGGGACAGGACGAGTATTTT. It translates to CASSATPGQDEYF.

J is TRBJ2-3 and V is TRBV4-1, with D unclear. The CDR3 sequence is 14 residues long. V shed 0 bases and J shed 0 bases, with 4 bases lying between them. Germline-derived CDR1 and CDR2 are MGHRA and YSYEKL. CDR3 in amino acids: CASSQEESTDTQYF. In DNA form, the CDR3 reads TGCGCCAGCAGCCAAGAGGAGAGCACAGATACGCAGTATTTT.

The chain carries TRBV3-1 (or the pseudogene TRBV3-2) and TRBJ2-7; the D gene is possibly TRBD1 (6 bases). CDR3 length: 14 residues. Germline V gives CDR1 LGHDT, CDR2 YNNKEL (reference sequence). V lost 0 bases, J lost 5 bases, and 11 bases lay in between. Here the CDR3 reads CASSQDNRVHEQYF. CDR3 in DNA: TGTGCCAGCAGCCAAGATAACAGGGTCCACGAGCAGTACTTC.

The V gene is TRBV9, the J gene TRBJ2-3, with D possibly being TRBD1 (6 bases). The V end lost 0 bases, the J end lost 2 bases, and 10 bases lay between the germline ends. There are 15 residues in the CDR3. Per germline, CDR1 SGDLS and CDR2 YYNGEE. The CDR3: CASSVDQGYTDTQYF. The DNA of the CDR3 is TGTGCCAGCAGCGTAGACCAGGGGTACACAGATACGCAGTATTTT.

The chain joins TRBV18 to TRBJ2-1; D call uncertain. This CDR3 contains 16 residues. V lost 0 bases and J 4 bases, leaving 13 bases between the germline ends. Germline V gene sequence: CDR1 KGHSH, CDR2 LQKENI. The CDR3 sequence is CASSPPSWSGYNEQFF. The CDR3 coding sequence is TGTGCCAGCTCACCACCGTCTTGGTCCGGTTACAATGAGCAGTTCTTC.